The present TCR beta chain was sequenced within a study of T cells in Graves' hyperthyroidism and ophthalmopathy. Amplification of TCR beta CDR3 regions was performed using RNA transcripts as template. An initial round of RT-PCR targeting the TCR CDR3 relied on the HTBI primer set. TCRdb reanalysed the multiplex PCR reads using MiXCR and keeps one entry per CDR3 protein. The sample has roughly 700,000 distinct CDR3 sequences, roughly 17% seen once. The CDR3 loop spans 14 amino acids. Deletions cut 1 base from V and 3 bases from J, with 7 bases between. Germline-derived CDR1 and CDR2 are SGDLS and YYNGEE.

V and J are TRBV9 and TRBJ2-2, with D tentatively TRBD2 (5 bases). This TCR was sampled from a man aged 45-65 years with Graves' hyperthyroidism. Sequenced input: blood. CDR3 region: CASSVYGDTGELFF. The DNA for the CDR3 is TGTGCCAGCAGCGTATACGGGGACACCGGGGAGCTGTTTTTT.